This T cell receptor beta chain was retrieved from a study of PD-1 blockade in classical Hodgkin lymphoma. This clone was recorded at least ten times. In the same sample, other DNA sequences code for this CDR3. The germline gives CDR1 MNHEY, CDR2 SMNVEV (reference sequence). V was pared by 0 bases and J by 8 bases, with 10 bases between. This CDR3 has 13 residues. Sample time point: cycle 4 day 1 (C4D1), after around six weeks of nivolumab. The patients all showed relapse after autologous stem cell transplantation, while their brentuximab vedotin exposure varied. The method was immunoSEQ multiplex PCR; TCRdb's version includes in-frame clones alone and lacks a portion of them. Among tens of thousands of clones listed, around 80% were seen once.

Material: peripheral blood mononuclear cells (PBMCs), obtained before the fourth cycle of nivolumab. The chain uses TRBV27 and TRBJ1-2, with D tentatively TRBD1 (6 bases). The clonotype was recovered from a human donor with classical Hodgkin lymphoma. CDR3: CASSLSTGGGYTF. In DNA, the CDR3 is TGTGCCAGCAGTTTATCGACAGGCGGGGGCTACACCTTC.